Each of the 17 T cell receptor beta chains below was sequenced from the same sample in a study of blood T cell repertoires in COVID-19. The data were produced by immunoSEQ multiplex PCR, yet TCRdb's version contains in-frame clones alone and is incomplete. Of about 260,000 clones listed, roughly nine tenths were seen once; the top ten hold approximately 2.5%. The specimen was PBMCs or T cells enriched from blood (not recorded which). The receptors here all came from a woman younger than 35 who had recovered from COVID-19.

The chain uses TRBV15 and TRBJ2-5; maybe TRBD1 (6 bases). The V gene lost 6 bases and the J gene lost 2 bases, with 13 bases spanning the gap. Germline V gene lookup returns CDR1 LNHNV and CDR2 YYDKDF (reference sequence). This CDR3 is built from 14 residues. The CDR3 loop reads CATRADSRQETQYF. The CDR3 DNA follows: TGTGCCACCAGAGCGGACAGTAGACAAGAGACCCAGTACTTC.

This clone has just one count. The chain carries TRBV2 and TRBJ2-2, with D tentatively TRBD1 (6 bases). Deletions cut 6 bases from V and 0 bases from J, with 17 bases between. The CDR3 sequence is 17 residues long. Germline assignment: CDR1 SNHLY and CDR2 FYNNEI. This CDR3 reads CASSAPGQNTNTGELFF. In DNA, the CDR3 is TGTGCCAGCAGCGCACCTGGACAGAATACGAACACCGGGGAGCTGTTTTTT.

The CDR3 reads CAISESLQFTEAFF. The DNA for the CDR3 is TGTGCCATCAGTGAGTCATTACAGTTCACTGAAGCTTTCTTT. The gene calls are TRBV10-3 and TRBJ1-1; D is undetermined. This CDR3 region has 14 residues. The germline gives CDR1 ENHRY, CDR2 SYGVKD. The V end lost 0 bases, the J end lost 4 bases, and 9 bases lay between the germline ends.

The chain has TRBV27 and TRBJ2-7; D is perhaps TRBD2 (6 bases). V was shortened by 2 bases and J by 4 bases, with 15 bases between the two germline ends. This CDR3 has 15 residues. Germline values: CDR1 MNHEY, CDR2 SMNVEV (reference sequence). In nucleotides, the CDR3 is TGTGCCAGCAGTTTAGACCCCCGACTAGGGTACGAGCAGTACTTC. This translates into CASSLDPRLGYEQYF.

This clone is a singleton in its sample. The V call is TRBV27, the J call TRBJ2-5, with 11 nucleotides matching TRBD2. From germline, CDR1 is MNHEY and CDR2 SMNVEV (reference sequence). The CDR3 length is 16 residues. Trimming removed 4 bases from V and 0 bases from J; junction bases left unmatched: 4. CDR3 protein: CASSSTSGAYQETQYF. In nucleotides, the CDR3 is TGTGCCAGCAGTTCGACTAGCGGGGCCTACCAAGAGACCCAGTACTTC.

This chain joins TRBV4-1 and TRBJ1-1; a possible D gene is TRBD1 (6 bases). Between the trimmed V and J ends, which lost 0 bases and 14 bases, there was a span of 34 bases. Germline V lookup: CDR1 MGHRA, CDR2 YSYEKL. The CDR3 has 19 amino acids. The CDR3 DNA is TGCGCCAGCAGCCAAGAATCGTTACAGACCCCCCACAGGGATCCGGTCGGCTTCTTT. Protein: CASSQESLQTPHRDPVGFF.

J is TRBJ2-1 and V is TRBV4-1, with TRBD2 identical over 7 bases. This CDR3 has 15 residues. CDR1 and CDR2 from the germline V gene are MGHRA and YSYEKL. The V and J ends lost 6 bases and 6 bases, in that order; junction bases with no gene match: 11. Here the CDR3 DNA reads TGCGCCAGCAGAGGTATCGGGGGGAGGCGCAATGAGCAGTTCTTC. Encoded protein: CASRGIGGRRNEQFF.

The chain combines TRBV14 with TRBJ1-6; the match to TRBD1 covers 8 bases. CDR1 SGHDN and CDR2 FVKESK come from the germline V gene. Trimming cost V 5 bases and J 7 bases; bases outside gene matches: 7. The CDR3 contains 15 residues. CDR3 protein: CASSIRTGMNSPLHF. The CDR3 bases are TGTGCCAGCAGCATAAGGACAGGGATGAATTCACCCCTCCACTTT.

This clone was seen a handful of times. This sequence joins TRBV6-5 and TRBJ2-3; TRBD2 agrees at 10 bases. The CDR3 totals 15 residues. V shed 8 bases, J shed 2 bases, and the junction held 7 bases outside the gene matches. Germline CDR1 and CDR2: MNHEY and SVGAGI. CDR3 nucleotides: TGTGCCAGCGGATTTAGCGGGGGGATCACAGATACGCAGTATTTT. Its protein is CASGFSGGITDTQYF.

This clone was detected only a few times. V usage is TRBV7-9 and J usage is TRBJ2-7; 9 nucleotides line up with TRBD1. With V trimmed by 4 bases and J by 5 bases, 6 bases remained unmatched. The CDR3 totals 14 residues. Germline V gene data show CDR1 as SEHNR and CDR2 as FQNEAQ (reference sequence). DNA of the CDR3: TGTGCCAGCAGCTCTACAGGGGGCCCCAACGAGCAGTACTTC. Protein product: CASSSTGGPNEQYF.

The chain recombines TRBV27 with TRBJ1-5; TRBD1 matches at 7 bases. Germline V gene lookup returns CDR1 MNHEY and CDR2 SMNVEV (reference sequence). Trimming cost V 5 bases and J 0 bases; bases outside gene matches: 1. The CDR3 spans 14 residues. Here the CDR3 reads CASSRDSSNQPQHF. For the CDR3, the DNA is TGTGCCAGCAGTCGGGACAGTAGCAATCAGCCCCAGCATTTT.

This clone was observed once. The chain couples TRBV2 to TRBJ1-2; no clear D gene. The CDR3 is 11 residues long. Between the trimmed V and J ends, which lost 7 bases and 4 bases, there was a span of 7 bases. CDR1 is SNHLY, CDR2 FYNNEI, per germline. The CDR3 bases are TGTGCCAGCACCCTAGCCTATGGCTACACCTTC. It yields the protein CASTLAYGYTF.

This chain connects TRBV11-2 to TRBJ2-3, with D perhaps matching TRBD2 (6 bases). Per germline, CDR1 SGHAT and CDR2 FQNNGV. This CDR3 has 13 amino acids. V was clipped by 5 bases and J by 6 bases, with 12 bases between them. The CDR3 DNA follows: TGTGCCAGCAGCCCCGGGGGTGCCGATACGCAGTATTTT. Protein product: CASSPGGADTQYF. The complete variable domain, with remaining parts taken from reference TRBV11-2 and TRBJ2-3, reads EAGVAQSPRYKIIEKRQSVAFWCNPISGHATLYWYQQILGQGPKLLIQFQNNGVVDDSQLPKDRFSAERLKGVDSTLKIQPAKLEDSAVYLCASSPGGADTQYFGPGTRLTVL.

This chain joins TRBV5-1 and TRBJ1-1; 9 bases align to TRBD1. The CDR3 runs 16 residues. V gave up 4 bases and J gave up 3 bases; unmatched junction bases: 10. The germline CDR1 and CDR2 sequences are SGHRS and YFSETQ. The CDR3 DNA reads TGCGCCAGCAGCCCACCGGGACAGGGAACGGACACTGAAGCTTTCTTT. It encodes CASSPPGQGTDTEAFF.

The chain has TRBV11-2 and TRBJ1-1, with D perhaps matching TRBD1 (6 bases). V lost 1 base and J 4 bases, leaving 13 bases between the germline ends. Germline CDR1 is SGHAT and CDR2 is FQNNGV. The CDR3 runs 15 residues. The CDR3 loop is CASSLGGGLGTEAFF. The DNA of the CDR3 is TGTGCCAGCAGCTTAGGGGGGGGGCTGGGCACTGAAGCTTTCTTT.

The V gene is TRBV9, the J gene TRBJ2-3, with 8 bases aligning to TRBD2. CDR3 size: 16 residues. The junction had 11 bases not matched to a gene; V was cut back by 6 bases and J by 2 bases. Germline-derived CDR1 and CDR2 are SGDLS and YYNGEE. CDR3 sequence reads: CASTGGGAGDTDTQYF. Here the CDR3 DNA reads TGTGCCAGCACCGGGGGGGGAGCAGGGGACACAGATACGCAGTATTTT.

Only one count was recorded for this clone. V and J are TRBV5-1 and TRBJ2-5; 9 nucleotides match TRBD2. Germline-derived CDR1 and CDR2 are SGHRS and YFSETQ. Trimming at V came to 0 bases and at J to 3 bases, leaving 9 bases not matched to a gene. The CDR3 contains 17 residues. CDR3 bases: TGCGCCAGCAGCTTGGGGGTTAGCGGGGGCCTCGAAGAGACCCAGTACTTC. It encodes CASSLGVSGGLEETQYF.